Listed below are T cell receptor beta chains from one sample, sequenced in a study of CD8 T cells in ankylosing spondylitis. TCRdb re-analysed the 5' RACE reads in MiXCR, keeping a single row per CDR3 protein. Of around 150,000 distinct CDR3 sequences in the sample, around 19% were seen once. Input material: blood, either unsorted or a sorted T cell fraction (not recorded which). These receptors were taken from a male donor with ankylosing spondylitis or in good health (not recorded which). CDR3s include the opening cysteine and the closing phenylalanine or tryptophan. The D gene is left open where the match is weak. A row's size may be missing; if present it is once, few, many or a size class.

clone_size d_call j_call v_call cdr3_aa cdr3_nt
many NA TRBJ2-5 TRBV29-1 CSVQDKWETQYF TGCAGCGTCCAGGACAAGTGGGAGACCCAGTACTTC
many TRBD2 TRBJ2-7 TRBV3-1 CASSHQTSGRGEQYF TGTGCCAGCAGCCATCAGACTAGCGGGAGGGGAGAGCAGTACTTC
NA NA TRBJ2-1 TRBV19 CASSPLEALNNEQFF TGTGCCAGTAGTCCCTTGGAGGCGTTAAACAATGAGCAGTTCTTC
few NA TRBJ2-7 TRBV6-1 CASSLERRYEQYF TGTGCCAGCAGCCTAGAAAGGAGATACGAGCAGTACTTC
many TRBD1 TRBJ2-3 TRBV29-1 CSAHRGTYTDTQYF TGCAGCGCCCACAGGGGCACCTACACAGATACGCAGTATTTT
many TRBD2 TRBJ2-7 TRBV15 CATSRTGTSYEQYF TGTGCCACCAGCAGAACCGGGACTAGCTACGAGCAGTACTTC
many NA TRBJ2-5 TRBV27 CASSYSDRETQYF TGTGCCAGCAGTTACTCGGACAGAGAGACCCAGTACTTC
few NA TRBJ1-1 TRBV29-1 CSVANMNTEAFF TGCAGCGTAGCGAACATGAACACTGAAGCTTTCTTT
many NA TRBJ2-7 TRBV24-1 CATSGTPSYEQYF TGTGCCACCAGCGGGACCCCGTCCTACGAGCAGTACTTC
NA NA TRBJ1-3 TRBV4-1 CASSRDRYGGNTIYF TGCGCCAGCAGCCGAGACAGATATGGGGGAAACACCATATATTTT